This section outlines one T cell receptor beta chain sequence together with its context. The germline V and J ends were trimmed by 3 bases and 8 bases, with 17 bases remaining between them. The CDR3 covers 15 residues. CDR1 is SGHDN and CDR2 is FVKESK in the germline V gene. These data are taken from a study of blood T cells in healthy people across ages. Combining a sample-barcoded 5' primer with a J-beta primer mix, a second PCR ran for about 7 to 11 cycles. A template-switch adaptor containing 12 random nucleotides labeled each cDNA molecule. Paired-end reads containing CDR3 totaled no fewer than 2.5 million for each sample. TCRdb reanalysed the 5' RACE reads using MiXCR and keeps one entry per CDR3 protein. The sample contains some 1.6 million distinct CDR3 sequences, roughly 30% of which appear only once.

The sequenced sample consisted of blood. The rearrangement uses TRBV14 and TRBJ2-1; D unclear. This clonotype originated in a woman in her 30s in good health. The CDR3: CASSQGQAGWDEQFF. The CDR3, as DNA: TGTGCCAGCAGCCAGGGTCAAGCCGGATGGGATGAGCAGTTCTTC. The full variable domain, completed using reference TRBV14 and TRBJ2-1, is EAGVTQFPSHSVIEKGQTVTLRCDPISGHDNLYWYRRVMGKEIKFLLHFVKESKQDESGMPNNRFLAERTGGTYSTLKVQPAELEDSGVYFCASSQGQAGWDEQFFGPGTRLTVL.